Listed below are T cell receptor beta chains from one sample, sequenced in a study of blood T cell repertoires in COVID-19. Libraries were prepared by immunoSEQ multiplex PCR; TCRdb keeps only in-frame clonotypes and omits some of them. The data hold over 350,000 clones, with 87% observed a single time. The sequencing input was PBMCs or T cells enriched from blood (not recorded which). These TCRs come from a woman younger than 35 with acute COVID-19. The CDR3 runs from the conserved cysteine through the conserved F or W. A D gene is named only where the DNA matches it firmly. A clone size is listed for some rows: how often the clone was seen (once, few, many), or a class if it is expanded.

>.|TRBJ2-1|TRBD2|TRBV28
CAAGTSGKNEQFF
TGTGCAGCGGGGACTAGCGGGAAAAATGAGCAGTTCTTC
>.|TRBJ2-7|.|TRBV3-1/TRBV3-2
CASSQDTRDASYEQYF
TGTGCCAGCAGCCAAGACACCCGGGATGCGTCCTACGAGCAGTACTTC
>.|TRBJ2-5|.|TRBV11-2
CASSLSEIQETQYF
TGTGCCAGCAGCTTATCGGAGATCCAAGAGACCCAGTACTTC
>.|TRBJ1-3|.|TRBV23-1
CASSQSHRTPKFSGNTIYF
TGCGCCAGCAGTCAATCGCACAGAACTCCGAAATTCTCTGGAAACACCATATATTTT
>.|TRBJ2-7|.|TRBV20-1
CSAGTYEQYF
TGCAGTGCCGGGACTTACGAGCAGTACTTC
>many|TRBJ2-1|.|TRBV24-1
CATSDLATGLHSYNEQFF
TGTGCCACCAGTGATTTGGCGACTGGACTACACTCCTACAATGAGCAGTTCTTC
>few|TRBJ2-7|.|TRBV13
CASSLRRASYEQYF
TGTGCCAGCAGCTTACGCAGGGCTTCCTACGAGCAGTACTTC
>few|TRBJ2-5|.|TRBV7-3
CASSPTGQETQYF
TGTGCCAGCAGCCCTACGGGACAAGAGACCCAGTACTTC
>.|TRBJ1-4|.|TRBV19
CASAPATGEKLFF
TGTGCCAGTGCTCCCGCGACAGGCGAAAAACTGTTTTTT
>.|TRBJ2-1|.|TRBV28
CASSKLTQGLRGYNEQFF
TGTGCCAGCAGTAAGCTTACCCAGGGACTCCGAGGCTACAATGAGCAGTTCTTC
>once|TRBJ1-2|.|TRBV2
CASSRRVQDGYTF
TGTGCCAGCAGTCGGAGGGTACAAGATGGCTACACCTTC
>.|TRBJ1-6|.|TRBV2
CASSEVGRGWSPLHF
TGTGCCAGCAGTGAAGTGGGCAGGGGTTGGTCACCCCTCCACTTT
>.|TRBJ2-7|TRBD2|TRBV6-1
CASSGQTSGAPYEQYF
TGTGCCAGCAGTGGACAGACTAGCGGGGCTCCGTACGAGCAGTACTTC
>.|TRBJ2-7|.|TRBV6-5
CASSLGTLYEQYF
TGTGCCAGCAGCCTAGGAACCCTCTACGAGCAGTACTTC
>.|TRBJ2-1|.|TRBV7-9
CASSPAAELFGRQFF
TGTGCCAGCAGCCCCGCAGCGGAGCTCTTTGGTCGGCAGTTCTTC
>.|TRBJ2-7|TRBD1|TRBV2
CASTPTGTPAYEQYF
TGTGCCAGCACCCCGACAGGGACGCCCGCTTACGAGCAGTACTTC
>.|TRBJ1-2|.|TRBV4-1
CASSQNNGQGKYYGYTF
TGCGCCAGCAGCCAAAACAATGGGCAGGGAAAATACTATGGCTACACCTTC
>.|TRBJ1-6|TRBD1|TRBV2
CASISQGVLSPLHF
TGTGCCAGCATATCCCAGGGGGTCCTTTCACCCCTCCACTTT
>.|TRBJ2-7|TRBD2|TRBV5-8
CASSLRVGGTSVYEQYF
TGTGCCAGCAGCTTGCGAGTGGGCGGGACTAGCGTCTACGAGCAGTACTTC
>.|TRBJ2-1|.|TRBV6-1
CASSEVRNEQFF
TGTGCCAGCAGTGAAGTGAGGAATGAGCAGTTCTTC